This is a list of T cell receptor beta chains from one sample in a study of response to subunit inactivated influenza vaccine. TCRdb recomputed calls from the RT-PCR reads with MiXCR, one row per CDR3 protein. The sample lists 500,000 or so distinct CDR3 sequences; approximately 9.9% were seen once. This specimen was PBMCs from blood, taken about 6 weeks after vaccination. Receptors originate from a man in his fifties who received an inactivated influenza vaccine. Both conserved end residues are part of each CDR3.

V gene	CDR3 protein
TRBV3-1	CASSQGTAKGYEQYF
TRBV7-2	CASSLGGGARANVLTF
TRBV11-1	CASSLIPGTYEQYF
TRBV6-5	CASSYVQGARNEQFF
TRBV12-3/TRBV12-4	CASSLGGNHEQYF
TRBV29-1	CSVELTATYEQYF
TRBV5-1	CASSQDGDTPFF
TRBV2	CASRGTSAESDEQFF
TRBV12-3/TRBV12-4	CASSMTGSTEAFF
TRBV5-8	CASSLALGSLDEQYF
TRBV11-2	CASSLVLPYRVKGDEQFF
TRBV3-1	CASSQGQSPLHF
TRBV18	CASAIDRDEKLFF
TRBV15	CATSKTLEGAGELFF
TRBV4-3	CASSQAGAYEQYF
TRBV7-2	CASSFVSEGREQFF
TRBV10-1	CASSETGGLETQYF
TRBV7-6	CASSLEATASPLHF
TRBV29-1	CSALMGNTGELFF
TRBV7-2	CASSPRVVRMGETQYF
TRBV12-3/TRBV12-4	CASSLTQNEQYF
TRBV20-1	CSARWDRGPEAFF
TRBV25-1	CASSGRNSPNIQYF
TRBV29-1	CSVEDLWSGGTDTQYF
TRBV20-1	CSARHLGTSTGELFF
TRBV12-3/TRBV12-4	CASSLGDYNSPLHF
TRBV5-1	CASSFLAAVDSPLHF
TRBV7-9	CASSRGVGSQPQHF
TRBV3-1	CASSAINGYTF
TRBV7-9	CASSLVFRGVPDTQYF